The text below deals with one TCR beta chain. This record comes from a study of blood T cell repertoires in COVID-19. On the study more broadly: From the United States, Italy and Spain came samples of acute and convalescent COVID-19.

Enrolment of Seattle patients took place during active infection, and they were followed longitudinally. The length of the CDR3 is 12 residues. CDR1 MNHEY and CDR2 SVGAGI come from the germline V gene. V lost 6 bases and J 7 bases, leaving 10 bases between the germline ends. Authors' data handling: The authors estimated nucleated cell counts from reference gene primer amplification. Sequenced by immunoSEQ multiplex PCR; TCRdb stores in-frame clones only, minus some. Clone size and V and J calls were adopted from that table, with D and trimming inferred from the DNA. Of approximately 530,000 clones listed, roughly 89% are singletons.

The V call is TRBV6-5, the J call TRBJ1-5; no clear D gene. The sequenced material came from peripheral blood. The clonotype originates from a woman in her fifties or sixties with COVID-19, enrolled during active disease. CDR3 bases: TGTGCCAGCAGGCAGCGAGAACAGCCCCAGCATTTT. This gives the protein CASRQREQPQHF.